This T cell receptor beta chain was documented in a study of blood T cell repertoires in COVID-19. Background on the study: Sample material is recorded as cDNA or gDNA derived from T cells, B-cell-depleted T cells, or PBMCs.

Per the study methods: Reference gene primer amplification in the assay estimated nucleated cell counts. Profiling relied on immunoSEQ multiplex PCR, and the TCRdb table lists in-frame clones only, not all of them. V and J calls and clone size are those listed in that table; D and trimming were worked out from the DNA. This sample has a few hundred thousand clones, with about 88% found just once. Trimming pared 6 bases from V and 8 bases from J, leaving 19 bases between. The length of the CDR3 is 14 residues. From germline, CDR1 is MDHEN and CDR2 SYDVKM. The rearrangement uses TRBV28 and TRBJ1-2, with D possibly TRBD1 on 5 matching bases. The TCR comes from a man aged 60 to 69 with acute or convalescent COVID-19. Sequencing was done on a sample of peripheral blood. In DNA, the CDR3 is TGTGCCAGCAGCTCTGTGGGGGGTGATATGGGCTACACCTTC. Protein: CASSSVGGDMGYTF.